This TCR beta chain is drawn from a study of neoadjuvant nivolumab and ipilimumab in lung cancer. Regarding the study as a whole: A small number of samples were TCR sequenced. Only two of four nivolumab-treated tumors gained richness and clonality by surgery. TCR richness and clonality were higher in tumors than adjacent uninvolved lung.

The sample holds a few counts of this clone. No antigen is known for it. CDR1 is MDHEN, CDR2 SYDVKM, per germline. CDR3 length: 13 residues. Unmatched junction bases numbered 6, after V lost 3 bases and J lost 8 bases. Only in-frame clones appear in the TCRdb table, and some are missing; sequencing was by immunoSEQ multiplex PCR. The sample yields about 15,000 clones, 65% to 85% seen once. The receptor was derived from an adult with non-small cell lung cancer. Here the sequenced sample was tumor tissue, taken after neoadjuvant nivolumab, alone or with ipilimumab, at or shortly before surgery. The chain uses TRBV28 and TRBJ1-1, with 7 bases fitting TRBD1. CDR3 protein: CASSFLTGREAFF. The CDR3 DNA sequence: TGTGCCAGCAGTTTTCTGACAGGGCGCGAAGCTTTCTTT.